The T cell receptor beta chain under discussion was sequenced for a study of T cell changes during pregnancy in multiple sclerosis. Sequenced by immunoSEQ multiplex PCR; TCRdb stores in-frame clones only, minus some. The data hold fewer than 35,000 clones, with approximately 94% observed a single time. This TCR was recovered from a female donor with multiple sclerosis, enrolled in a pregnancy study. The material sequenced was CD4+ T cells from peripheral blood mononuclear cells, taken after pregnancy.

In DNA form, the CDR3 reads TGTGCCAGCGGACAGGGCGTCTTCGGCGAGCCCCAGCATTTT. This codes for CASGQGVFGEPQHF. V is TRBV19 and J is TRBJ1-5; 8 bases are shared with TRBD1. Germline loops: CDR1 LNHDA, CDR2 SQIVND (reference sequence). Trimming cost V 9 bases and J 8 bases; bases outside gene matches: 12. The CDR3 covers 14 residues.